The T cell receptor (beta chain) described here comes from a study of T cell responses to AZD1222 COVID-19 vaccine. Details on this clone: The antigen is undetermined.

Points from the study as a whole: Sampled repertoires all dated from after the peak T cell response.

The ends were cut back, 6 bases at V and 0 bases at J, with 14 bases in the middle. In germline, CDR1 is SGHAT, CDR2 FQNNGV. There are 16 residues in the CDR3. Assay used: immunoSEQ multiplex PCR; TCRdb lists only in-frame clones, some missing. The sample records 150,000 or so clones, less than 90% being singletons. The origin of this receptor is an adult in good health. V usage is TRBV11-2 and J usage is TRBJ1-4, with D possibly TRBD1 on 5 matching bases. This sample comprised peripheral blood, obtained on day 0 of AZD1222 vaccination. CDR3 coding DNA: TGTGCCAGCAGAAAAAGGGGTACTACAACTAATGAAAAACTGTTTTTT. Translated, it gives CASRKRGTTTNEKLFF.